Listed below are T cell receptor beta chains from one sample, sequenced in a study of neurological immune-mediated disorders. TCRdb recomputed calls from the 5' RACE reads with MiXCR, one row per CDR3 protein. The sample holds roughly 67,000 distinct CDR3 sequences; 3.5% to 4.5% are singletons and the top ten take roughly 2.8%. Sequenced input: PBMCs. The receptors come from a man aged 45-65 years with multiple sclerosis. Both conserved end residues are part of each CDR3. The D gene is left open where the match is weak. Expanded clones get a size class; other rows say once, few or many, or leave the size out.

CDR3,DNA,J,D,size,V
CASSPTTSGGAGGELFF,TGTGCCAGCAGTCCGACGACTAGCGGGGGGGCCGGCGGGGAGCTGTTTTTT,TRBJ2-2,TRBD2,many,TRBV6-5
CASSLAYRGNTGELFF,TGTGCCAGCAGCTTAGCCTACAGGGGGAACACCGGGGAGCTGTTTTTT,TRBJ2-2,TRBD1,many,TRBV7-8
CSASVGKQETQYF,TGCAGTGCTAGCGTCGGAAAGCAAGAGACCCAGTACTTC,TRBJ2-5,-,-,TRBV20-1
CASSGRLAGGLGSNEQFF,TGTGCCAGCAGCGGACGACTAGCGGGGGGCCTGGGCAGCAATGAGCAGTTCTTC,TRBJ2-1,TRBD2,many,TRBV9
CASSYSEGQFYEQYF,TGTGCCAGCAGTTACTCGGAGGGGCAGTTCTACGAGCAGTACTTC,TRBJ2-7,-,many,TRBV6-5
CSARAKGTGTETQYF,TGCAGTGCTAGAGCCAAAGGGACGGGGACGGAGACCCAGTACTTC,TRBJ2-5,-,many,TRBV20-1
CSVDPPRQPNTEAFF,TGCAGCGTTGATCCCCCGAGACAGCCGAACACTGAAGCTTTCTTT,TRBJ1-1,-,many,TRBV29-1
CASSAPGQGPPNYGYTF,TGTGCCAGCAGTGCTCCGGGACAGGGACCCCCTAACTATGGCTACACCTTC,TRBJ1-2,TRBD1,few,TRBV28
CASSQDLGKPNYGYTF,TGCGCCAGCAGCCAAGATCTTGGAAAGCCTAACTATGGCTACACCTTC,TRBJ1-2,-,-,TRBV4-1
CASSLAPGQGDIQYF,TGTGCCAGCAGCTTAGCCCCGGGACAGGGAGACATTCAGTACTTC,TRBJ2-4,TRBD1,few,TRBV7-2
CASSLGYTGRSNYGYTF,TGTGCCAGCAGCTTAGGATATACAGGGAGGTCGAACTATGGCTACACCTTC,TRBJ1-2,-,many,TRBV11-2
CASSPRTGAYGYTF,TGCGCCAGCAGCCCTAGGACAGGGGCCTATGGCTACACCTTC,TRBJ1-2,TRBD1,many,TRBV5-1
CASSFPGYNEQFF,TGTGCCAGCAGCTTCCCAGGATACAATGAGCAGTTCTTC,TRBJ2-1,-,-,TRBV5-6
CASSFSGSQTSSGNTIYF,TGCGCCAGCAGCTTTTCAGGTAGTCAGACCAGCTCTGGAAACACCATATATTTT,TRBJ1-3,-,many,TRBV5-1